This TCR beta chain was observed in a study of blood T cell repertoires in COVID-19. Produced via immunoSEQ multiplex PCR; TCRdb's table is partial and in-frame only. Among more than 400,000 clones listed, about 92% were seen once. This TCR derives from a man aged 18 to 30 who had recovered from COVID-19. The sample consisted of PBMCs or T cells enriched from blood (not recorded which).

Here the CDR3 DNA reads TGTGCCAGCAGGATACAGGGTACAGATTCACCCCTCCACTTT. Translated, it gives CASRIQGTDSPLHF. V is TRBV6-5 and J is TRBJ1-6, with a weak D call TRBD1 (6 bases). Germline CDR1 reads MNHEY; CDR2 reads SVGAGI. The V end lost 6 bases, the J end lost 8 bases, and 14 bases lay between the germline ends. The length of the CDR3 is 14 residues.